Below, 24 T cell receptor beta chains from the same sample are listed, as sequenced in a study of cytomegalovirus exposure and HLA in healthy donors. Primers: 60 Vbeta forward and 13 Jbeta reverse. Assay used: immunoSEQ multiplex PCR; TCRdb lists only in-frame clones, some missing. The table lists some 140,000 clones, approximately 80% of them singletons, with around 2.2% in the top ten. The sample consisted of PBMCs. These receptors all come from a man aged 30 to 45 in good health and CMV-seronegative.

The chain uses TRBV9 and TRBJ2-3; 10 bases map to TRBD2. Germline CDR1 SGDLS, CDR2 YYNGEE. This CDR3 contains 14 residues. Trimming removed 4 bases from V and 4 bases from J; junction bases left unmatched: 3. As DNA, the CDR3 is TGTGCCAGCAGCCTTCTAGCGGGAGCAGATACGCAGTATTTT. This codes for CASSLLAGADTQYF.

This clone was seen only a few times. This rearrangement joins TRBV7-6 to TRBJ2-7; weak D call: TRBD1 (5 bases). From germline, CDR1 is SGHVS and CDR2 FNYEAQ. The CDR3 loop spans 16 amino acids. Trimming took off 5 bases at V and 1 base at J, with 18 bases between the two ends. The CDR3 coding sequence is TGTGCCAGCAGCCTCCCCCCAGGGCTCGGGTCCTACGAGCAGTACTTC. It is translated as CASSLPPGLGSYEQYF.

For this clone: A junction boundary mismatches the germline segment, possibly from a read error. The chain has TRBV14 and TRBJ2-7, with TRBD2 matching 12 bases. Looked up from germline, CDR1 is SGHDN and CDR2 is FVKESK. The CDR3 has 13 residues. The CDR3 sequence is CASSQVGTSGPSF. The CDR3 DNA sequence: TGTGCCAGCAGCCAGGTTGGGACTAGCGGGCCTTCCTTC.

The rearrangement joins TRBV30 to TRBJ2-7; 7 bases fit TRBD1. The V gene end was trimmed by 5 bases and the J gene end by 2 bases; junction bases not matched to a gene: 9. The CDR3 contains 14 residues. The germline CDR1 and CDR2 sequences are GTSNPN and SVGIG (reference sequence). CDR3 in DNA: TGTGCCTGGGGATCCGGGACAGTAGCCTACGAGCAGTACTTC. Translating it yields CAWGSGTVAYEQYF.

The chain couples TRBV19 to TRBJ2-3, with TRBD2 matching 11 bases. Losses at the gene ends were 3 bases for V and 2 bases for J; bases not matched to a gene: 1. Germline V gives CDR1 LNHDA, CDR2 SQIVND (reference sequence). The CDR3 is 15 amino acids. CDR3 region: CASSMTSGTTDTQYF. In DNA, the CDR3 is TGTGCCAGTAGTATGACTAGCGGGACCACAGATACGCAGTATTTT.

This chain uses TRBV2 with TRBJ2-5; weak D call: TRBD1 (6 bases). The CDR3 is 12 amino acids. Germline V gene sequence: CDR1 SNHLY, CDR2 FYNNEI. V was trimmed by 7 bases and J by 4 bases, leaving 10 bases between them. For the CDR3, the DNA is TGTGCCAGCAACACAGGGCCAGAGACCCAGTACTTC. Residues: CASNTGPETQYF.

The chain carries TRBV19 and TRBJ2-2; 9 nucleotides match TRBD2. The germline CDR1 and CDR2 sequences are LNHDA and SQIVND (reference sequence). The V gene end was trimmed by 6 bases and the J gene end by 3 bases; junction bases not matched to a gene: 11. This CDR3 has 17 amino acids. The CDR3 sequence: CASSQRGVAGDTGELFF. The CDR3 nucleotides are TGTGCCAGTAGCCAGCGTGGCGTAGCGGGAGACACCGGGGAGCTGTTTTTT.

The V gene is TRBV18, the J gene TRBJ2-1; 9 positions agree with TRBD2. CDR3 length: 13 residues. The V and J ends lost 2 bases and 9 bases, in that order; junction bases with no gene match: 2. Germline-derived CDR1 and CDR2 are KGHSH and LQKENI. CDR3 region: CASSPIAGAEQFF. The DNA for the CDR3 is TGTGCCAGCTCACCAATAGCGGGAGCTGAGCAGTTCTTC. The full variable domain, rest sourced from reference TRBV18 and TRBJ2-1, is NAGVMQNPRHLVRRRGQEARLRCSPMKGHSHVYWYRQLPEEGLKFMVYLQKENIIDESGMPKERFSAEFPKEGPSILRIQQVVRGDSAAYFCASSPIAGAEQFFGPGTRLTVL.

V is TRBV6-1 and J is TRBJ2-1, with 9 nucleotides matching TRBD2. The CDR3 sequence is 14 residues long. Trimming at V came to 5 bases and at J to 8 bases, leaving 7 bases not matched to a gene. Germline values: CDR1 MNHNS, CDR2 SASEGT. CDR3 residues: CASSRGTSIHEQFF. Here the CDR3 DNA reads TGTGCCAGCAGTCGGGGGACTAGCATCCATGAGCAGTTCTTC.

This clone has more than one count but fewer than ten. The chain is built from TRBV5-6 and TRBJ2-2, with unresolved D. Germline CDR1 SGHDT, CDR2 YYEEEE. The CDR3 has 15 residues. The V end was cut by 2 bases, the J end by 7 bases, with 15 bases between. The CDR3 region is CASSLLGLRDGELFF. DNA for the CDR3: TGTGCCAGCAGCTTACTGGGCCTGCGAGACGGGGAGCTGTTTTTT. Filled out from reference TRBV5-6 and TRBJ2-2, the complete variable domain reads DAGVTQSPTHLIKTRGQQVTLRCSPKSGHDTVSWYQQALGQGPQFIFQYYEEEERQRGNFPDRFSGHQFPNYSSELNVNALLLGDSALYLCASSLLGLRDGELFFGEGSRLTVL.

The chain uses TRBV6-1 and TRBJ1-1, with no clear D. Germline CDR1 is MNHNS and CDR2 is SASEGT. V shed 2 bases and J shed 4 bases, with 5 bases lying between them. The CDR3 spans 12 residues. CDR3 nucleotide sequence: TGTGCCAGCAGTGAATTCGGCACTGAAGCTTTCTTT. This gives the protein CASSEFGTEAFF.

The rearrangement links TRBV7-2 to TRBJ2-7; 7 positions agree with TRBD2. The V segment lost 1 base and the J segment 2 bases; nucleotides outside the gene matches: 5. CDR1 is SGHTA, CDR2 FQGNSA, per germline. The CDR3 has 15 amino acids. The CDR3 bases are TGTGCCAGCAGCTTAGTAGCGGGCGATGCCTACGAGCAGTACTTC. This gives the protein CASSLVAGDAYEQYF.

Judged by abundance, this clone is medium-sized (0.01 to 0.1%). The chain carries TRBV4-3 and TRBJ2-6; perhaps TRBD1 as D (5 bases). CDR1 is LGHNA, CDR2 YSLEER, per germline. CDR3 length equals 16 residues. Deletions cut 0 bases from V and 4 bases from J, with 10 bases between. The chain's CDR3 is CASSQDPQGGANVLTF. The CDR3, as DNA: TGCGCCAGCAGCCAAGATCCCCAGGGCGGGGCCAACGTCCTGACTTTC.

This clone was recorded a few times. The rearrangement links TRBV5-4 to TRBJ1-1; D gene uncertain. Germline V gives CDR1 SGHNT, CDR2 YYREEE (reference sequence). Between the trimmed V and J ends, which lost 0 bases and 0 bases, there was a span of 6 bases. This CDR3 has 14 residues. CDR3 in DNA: TGTGCCAGCAGCTTGGCCGGGATGAACACTGAAGCTTTCTTT. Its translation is CASSLAGMNTEAFF. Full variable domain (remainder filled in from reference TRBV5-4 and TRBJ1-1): ETGVTQSPTHLIKTRGQQVTLRCSSQSGHNTVSWYQQALGQGPQFIFQYYREEENGRGNFPPRFSGLQFPNYSSELNVNALELDDSALYLCASSLAGMNTEAFFGQGTRLTVV.

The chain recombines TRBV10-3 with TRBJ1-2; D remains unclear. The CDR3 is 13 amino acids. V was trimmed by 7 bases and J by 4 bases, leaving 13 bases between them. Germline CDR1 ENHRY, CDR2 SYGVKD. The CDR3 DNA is TGTGCCATCAACCCGGACGGACTCTATGGCTACACCTTC. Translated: CAINPDGLYGYTF.

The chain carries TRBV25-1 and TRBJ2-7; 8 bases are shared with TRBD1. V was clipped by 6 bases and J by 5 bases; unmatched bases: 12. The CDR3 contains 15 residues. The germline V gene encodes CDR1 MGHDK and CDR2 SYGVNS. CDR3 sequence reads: CASSDAGRGHHEQYF. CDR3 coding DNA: TGTGCCAGCAGCGACGCGGGCAGGGGGCATCACGAGCAGTACTTC.

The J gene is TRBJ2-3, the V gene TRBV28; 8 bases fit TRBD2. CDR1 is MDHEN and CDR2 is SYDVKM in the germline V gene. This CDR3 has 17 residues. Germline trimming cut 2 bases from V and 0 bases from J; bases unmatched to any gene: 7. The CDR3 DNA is TGTGCCAGCAGTTTAGCGCTAGCGGGCCTAAGCACAGATACGCAGTATTTT. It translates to CASSLALAGLSTDTQYF.

The CDR3 nucleotides read TGTGCCAGCAGCCCCCCGGGGATCGGAGAGACCCAGTACTTC. It yields the protein CASSPPGIGETQYF. The chain couples TRBV7-9 to TRBJ2-5, with D possibly matching TRBD2 (5 bases). This CDR3 region has 14 residues. Trimming pared 5 bases from V and 4 bases from J, leaving 14 bases between. From germline, CDR1 is SEHNR and CDR2 FQNEAQ (reference sequence).

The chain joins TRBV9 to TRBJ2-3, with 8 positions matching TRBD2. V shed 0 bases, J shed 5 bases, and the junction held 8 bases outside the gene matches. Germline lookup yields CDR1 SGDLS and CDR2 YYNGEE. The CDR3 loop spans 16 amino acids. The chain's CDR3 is CASSVGGAGAVDTQYF. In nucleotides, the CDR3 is TGTGCCAGCAGCGTAGGAGGAGCGGGAGCGGTAGATACGCAGTATTTT.

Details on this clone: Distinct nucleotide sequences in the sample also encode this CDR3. For the CDR3, the DNA is TGTGCCAGCAGCTTACAGGGCCTAGACTATGGCTACACCTTC. Amino acid sequence: CASSLQGLDYGYTF. The chain combines TRBV7-2 with TRBJ1-2, with D possibly being TRBD1 (5 bases). The CDR3 consists of 14 residues. Germline V gives CDR1 SGHTA, CDR2 FQGNSA. Trimming took off 2 bases at V and 3 bases at J, with 10 bases between the two ends.

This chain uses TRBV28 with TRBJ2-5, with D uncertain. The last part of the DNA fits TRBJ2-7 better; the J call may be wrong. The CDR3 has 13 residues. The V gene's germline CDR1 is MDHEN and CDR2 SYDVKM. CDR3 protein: CASSFNAIYEQYF. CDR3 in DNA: TGTGCCAGCAGTTTTAATGCCATCTACGAGCAGTACTTC.

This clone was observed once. The CDR3, as DNA: TGTGCCAGCTCAGAGGGACTAGCGGGAGCCGGGGAGCTGTTTTTT. Translating it yields CASSEGLAGAGELFF. The rearrangement uses TRBV18 and TRBJ2-2, with 14 nucleotides matching TRBD2. CDR3 length equals 15 residues. The germline V gene encodes CDR1 KGHSH and CDR2 LQKENI. V lost 5 bases to trimming and J lost 6 bases; unmatched junction nucleotides: 2.

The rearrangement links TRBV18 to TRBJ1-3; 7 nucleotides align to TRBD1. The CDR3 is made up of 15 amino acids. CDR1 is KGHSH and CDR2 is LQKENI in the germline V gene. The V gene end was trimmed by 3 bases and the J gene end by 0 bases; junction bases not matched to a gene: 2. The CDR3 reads CASSPGQHSGNTIYF. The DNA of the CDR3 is TGTGCCAGCTCACCGGGACAGCACTCTGGAAACACCATATATTTT.

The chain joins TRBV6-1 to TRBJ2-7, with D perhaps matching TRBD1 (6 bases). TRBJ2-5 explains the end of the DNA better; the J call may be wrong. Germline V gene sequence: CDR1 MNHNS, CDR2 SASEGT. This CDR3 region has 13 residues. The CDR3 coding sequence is TGTGCCAGCCTTATAGGGGGCCAAGAGACCCAGTACTTC. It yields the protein CASLIGGQETQYF.